Below are 28 T cell receptor beta chains sequenced from a single sample in a study of cytomegalovirus exposure and HLA in healthy donors. The PCR had 60 Vbeta and 13 Jbeta primers. Method: immunoSEQ multiplex PCR; TCRdb's copy keeps in-frame clones and lacks some. The sample has around 140,000 clones; roughly 79% are singletons. Sequenced: PBMCs. The source of these receptors is a woman between 18 and 30 years old in good health and CMV-seronegative.

This clone was counted a few times. This chain joins TRBV30 and TRBJ1-2; the D gene is possibly TRBD1 (5 bases). The CDR3 contains 16 residues. Germline CDR1 is GTSNPN and CDR2 is SVGIG (reference sequence). The germline V and J ends were trimmed by 5 bases and 4 bases, with 23 bases remaining between them. The CDR3 loop is CAWAHRGGDSSYGYTF. For the CDR3, the DNA is TGTGCCTGGGCTCACCGGGGGGGGGATTCTAGCTATGGCTACACCTTC. The full variable domain, its missing parts supplied by reference TRBV30 and TRBJ1-2, is SQTIHQWPATLVQPVGSPLSLECTVEGTSNPNLYWYRQAAGRGLQLLFYSVGIGQISSEVPQNLSASRPQDRQFILSSKKLLLSDSGFYLCAWAHRGGDSSYGYTFGSGTRLTVV.

The chain joins TRBV4-1 to TRBJ2-1, with D maybe TRBD2 (5 bases). Germline V gene lookup returns CDR1 MGHRA and CDR2 YSYEKL. The CDR3 length is 15 residues. V lost 0 bases to trimming and J lost 10 bases, with 16 bases between them. In DNA form, the CDR3 reads TGCGCCAGCAGCCAAGAGGGAGTCCAGCGGATAGAGCAGTTCTTC. It encodes CASSQEGVQRIEQFF.

V usage is TRBV7-8 and J usage is TRBJ2-4, with 12 bases fitting TRBD1. The trim removed 5 bases at V and 4 bases at J, leaving 6 bases unmatched. The CDR3 loop spans 16 amino acids. Germline V gene data show CDR1 as SGHVS and CDR2 as FQNEAQ. CDR3 sequence reads: CASSPGTGGAKNIQYF. In DNA form, the CDR3 reads TGTGCCAGCAGCCCCGGGACAGGGGGCGCGAAAAACATTCAGTACTTC.

The chain joins TRBV29-1 to TRBJ1-1; D is unresolved. The CDR3 consists of 12 residues. The germline V and J ends were trimmed by 3 bases and 2 bases, with 7 bases remaining between them. Germline lookup yields CDR1 SQVTM and CDR2 ANQGSEA. CDR3 region: CSVDTANTEAFF. In DNA form, the CDR3 reads TGCAGCGTTGACACAGCTAACACTGAAGCTTTCTTT.

The chain uses TRBV15 and TRBJ1-2, with D tentatively TRBD1 (5 bases). The CDR3 runs to 16 residues. The V end was cut by 1 base, the J end by 8 bases, with 20 bases between. Germline V lookup: CDR1 LNHNV, CDR2 YYDKDF (reference sequence). In DNA form, the CDR3 reads TGTGCCACCAGCAGAGTTGGGGGGGACCCCTCCTTAGGCTACACCTTC. Residues: CATSRVGGDPSLGYTF.

This clone turned up a few times. This rearrangement joins TRBV7-7 to TRBJ2-7; 10 bases are shared with TRBD1. The CDR3 consists of 15 residues. With 4 bases clipped from V and 1 base from J, the junction kept 4 bases outside the gene matches. From germline, CDR1 is SSHAT and CDR2 FNYEAQ (reference sequence). Here the CDR3 DNA reads TGTGCCAGCAGCTCCGGGACAGGGGCATCCTACGAGCAGTACTTC. Its protein product is CASSSGTGASYEQYF.

The V call is TRBV18, the J call TRBJ1-1; TRBD1 matches at 8 bases. With 1 base clipped from V and 4 bases from J, the junction kept 11 bases outside the gene matches. Germline CDR1 KGHSH, CDR2 LQKENI. This CDR3 is 17 amino acids long. CDR3 in amino acids: CASSPQAGGNSGTEAFF. CDR3 coding DNA: TGTGCCAGCTCACCACAAGCAGGGGGCAATTCGGGCACTGAAGCTTTCTTT.

The V call is TRBV28, the J call TRBJ2-3; 10 bases fit TRBD1. Germline-derived CDR1 and CDR2 are MDHEN and SYDVKM. V was pared by 11 bases and J by 2 bases, with 7 bases of the junction left unmatched. The CDR3 has 14 amino acids. The CDR3 reads CAASGTGVTDTQYF. CDR3 coding DNA: TGTGCCGCATCAGGGACAGGGGTCACAGATACGCAGTATTTT.

This clone was picked up a small number of times. This rearrangement joins TRBV6-5 to TRBJ1-1; tentatively, D is TRBD1 (6 bases). Trimming shortened V by 3 bases and J by 3 bases, and 8 bases separated the two germline ends. Germline CDR1 MNHEY, CDR2 SVGAGI. The CDR3 runs 13 residues. The CDR3 DNA reads as TGTGCCAGCAGTTATAACAGGGACACTGAAGCTTTCTTT. This sequence encodes CASSYNRDTEAFF.

The gene calls are TRBV1 and TRBJ2-7; the DNA was not compared with TRBD2, the D call given in the table. TRBV1 is flagged as a pseudogene. This CDR3 has 21 residues. CDR3 DNA: TGCACCAGCAGCCATGCTTATAACGAAACTTCTAGCGGGGAGAGCTCCTACGAGCAGTACTTC. Protein: CTSSHAYNETSSGESSYEQYF.

The chain is built from TRBV27 and TRBJ1-5; 7 bases map to TRBD1. This CDR3 has 13 amino acids. V dropped 3 bases and J dropped 6; count of bases not matched to a gene: 2. The germline V gene has CDR1 MNHEY and CDR2 SMNVEV (reference sequence). In nucleotides, the CDR3 is TGTGCCAGCAGTTTTTCAGGGGGTCAGCCCCAGCATTTT. It codes for CASSFSGGQPQHF.

The rearrangement joins TRBV6-1 to TRBJ2-2; 8 nucleotides line up with TRBD2. CDR3 size: 14 residues. J gave up 1 base and V 8 bases, and 3 bases lay outside the gene matches. Germline V gene lookup returns CDR1 MNHNS and CDR2 SASEGT. The CDR3 loop reads CASLTSGNTGELFF. CDR3 sequence (DNA): TGTGCCAGCCTAACTAGCGGGAACACCGGGGAGCTGTTTTTT.

The V gene is TRBV15, the J gene TRBJ2-2; 10 bases are shared with TRBD2. Germline V gene data show CDR1 as LNHNV and CDR2 as YYDKDF (reference sequence). Trimming cost V 1 base and J 6 bases; bases outside gene matches: 11. The CDR3 is 18 residues long. The CDR3 here is CATSRGGSGRARSGELFF. CDR3 nucleotides: TGTGCCACCAGCAGAGGCGGGAGCGGGAGGGCCCGTTCCGGGGAGCTGTTTTTT.

The V call is TRBV5-6, the J call TRBJ1-1, with D maybe TRBD1 (5 bases). This CDR3 has 15 residues. Trimming removed 7 bases from V and 4 bases from J, with 20 bases in between. Germline V gene sequence: CDR1 SGHDT, CDR2 YYEEEE. DNA of the CDR3: TGTGCCAGCGGACTCGGGGGGTTCGCCGGCACTGAAGCTTTCTTT. Amino acid sequence: CASGLGGFAGTEAFF.

The CDR3 coding sequence is TGTGCCAGCAGTGAAGGGCTAGCGGGATCGGGTGATACGCAGTATTTT. Encoded protein: CASSEGLAGSGDTQYF. This chain uses TRBV6-1 with TRBJ2-3; the match to TRBD2 covers 9 bases. The germline CDR1 and CDR2 sequences are MNHNS and SASEGT. This CDR3 spans 16 amino acids. V trimming: 1 base; J trimming: 6 bases; junction bases outside the gene matches: 8.

The chain uses TRBV12-5 and TRBJ2-3; D might be TRBD2 (6 bases). This CDR3 region has 15 residues. Germline V gene sequence: CDR1 LGHNT, CDR2 FRNRAP. V gave up 5 bases and J gave up 2 bases, with 14 bases separating them. CDR3 DNA sequence: TGTGCTAGTGGTCCCCGGTGGGAGGACACAGATACGCAGTATTTT. Translating gives CASGPRWEDTDTQYF. The full variable domain, rest sourced from reference TRBV12-5 and TRBJ2-3, is DARVTQTPRHKVTEMGQEVTMRCQPILGHNTVFWYRQTMMQGLELLAYFRNRAPLDDSGMPKDRFSAEMPDATLATLKIQPSEPRDSAVYFCASGPRWEDTDTQYFGPGTRLTVL.

This clone is a singleton in its sample. V usage is TRBV30 and J usage is TRBJ1-2; D might be TRBD1 (5 bases). Deletions cut 3 bases from V and 2 bases from J, with 16 bases between. In germline, CDR1 is GTSNPN, CDR2 SVGIG (reference sequence). The CDR3 runs to 15 residues. CDR3 DNA sequence: TGTGCCTGGAGGATTATTAGCGGGGGAAACTATGGCTACACCTTC. Protein product: CAWRIISGGNYGYTF. Filled out from reference TRBV30 and TRBJ1-2, the complete variable domain reads SQTIHQWPATLVQPVGSPLSLECTVEGTSNPNLYWYRQAAGRGLQLLFYSVGIGQISSEVPQNLSASRPQDRQFILSSKKLLLSDSGFYLCAWRIISGGNYGYTFGSGTRLTVV.

The chain links TRBV19 to TRBJ2-1; 13 bases map to TRBD2. Germline V gene lookup returns CDR1 LNHDA and CDR2 SQIVND (reference sequence). This CDR3 contains 19 residues. Trimming at V came to 4 bases and at J to 0 bases, leaving 9 bases not matched to a gene. The CDR3 DNA reads as TGTGCCAGTAGTACCGGACTAGCGGGAGTGGTGGACTCCTACAATGAGCAGTTCTTC. As protein: CASSTGLAGVVDSYNEQFF.

The chain links TRBV30 to TRBJ2-2; 12 nucleotides line up with TRBD2. Looked up from germline, CDR1 is GTSNPN and CDR2 is SVGIG (reference sequence). This CDR3 region has 16 residues. With V trimmed by 4 bases and J by 6 bases, 9 bases remained unmatched. CDR3 residues: CAWKSLAGGYAGELFF. The CDR3 DNA is TGTGCCTGGAAGTCGCTAGCGGGAGGGTACGCCGGGGAGCTGTTTTTT.

This chain uses TRBV6-1 with TRBJ1-1, with D possibly being TRBD1 (6 bases). Trimming took 5 bases from V and 8 from J, leaving 12 bases between them. CDR1 MNHNS and CDR2 SASEGT come from the germline V gene. The CDR3 is made up of 12 amino acids. CDR3 residues: CASSKRGGEAFF. Here the CDR3 DNA reads TGTGCCAGCAGTAAGCGGGGGGGCGAAGCTTTCTTT.

This chain connects TRBV9 to TRBJ1-4; D not resolved. In germline, CDR1 is SGDLS, CDR2 YYNGEE. The CDR3 spans 14 residues. Trimming removed 4 bases at V and 7 bases at J, with 14 bases between. The CDR3 sequence: CASSFTGNSEKLFF. The CDR3 DNA reads TGTGCCAGCAGCTTTACCGGGAATTCTGAAAAACTGTTTTTT.

V gene TRBV27 combines with J gene TRBJ2-1; 7 bases align to TRBD1. With V trimmed by 5 bases and J by 2 bases, 6 bases remained unmatched. CDR1 and CDR2 from the germline V gene are MNHEY and SMNVEV (reference sequence). CDR3 length: 15 residues. In DNA form, the CDR3 reads TGTGCCAGCAGTGATTACAGGGGCCCCTACAATGAGCAGTTCTTC. This encodes CASSDYRGPYNEQFF.

V and J are TRBV28 and TRBJ2-5; a weak D match, TRBD1 (6 bases). The CDR3 sequence is 15 residues long. V gave up 1 base and J gave up 1 base, with 10 bases separating them. Germline loops: CDR1 MDHEN, CDR2 SYDVKM. This CDR3 is CASSLFQGSQETQYF. Written as DNA, the CDR3 is TGTGCCAGCAGTTTATTTCAGGGGTCCCAAGAGACCCAGTACTTC.

The chain uses TRBV6-6 and TRBJ1-1; D remains unclear. The CDR3 consists of 15 residues. V was cut by 2 bases and J by 0 bases, with 10 bases left in between. Per germline, CDR1 MNHNY and CDR2 SVGAGI (reference sequence). In nucleotides, the CDR3 is TGTGCCAGCAGTTACCCAGATCGGGTGAACACTGAAGCTTTCTTT. Protein sequence: CASSYPDRVNTEAFF.

The table lists this clone with a few counts. The chain joins TRBV2 to TRBJ1-2, with no clear D. Per the germline V gene, CDR1 is SNHLY and CDR2 is FYNNEI. CDR3 length equals 11 residues. Trimming removed 6 bases at V and 3 bases at J, with 5 bases between. The CDR3 loop reads CASSLYYGYTF. CDR3 coding DNA: TGTGCCAGCAGCCTCTACTATGGCTACACCTTC.

The V and J genes are TRBV7-2 and TRBJ2-7, with 11 positions matching TRBD2. The V and J ends lost 5 bases and 4 bases, in that order; junction bases with no gene match: 7. CDR3 length: 15 amino acids. Germline-derived CDR1 and CDR2 are SGHTA and FQGNSA. The CDR3 protein is CASSTLAGGGYEQYF. For the CDR3, the DNA is TGTGCCAGCAGCACTTTAGCGGGAGGGGGATACGAGCAGTACTTC.

CDR3 nucleotides: TGTGCCAGCAGCATCCTAACGGACACCTTTGCAACTAATGAAAAACTGTTTTTT. Translating gives CASSILTDTFATNEKLFF. V is TRBV28 and J is TRBJ1-4; TRBD1 is a possible D gene (5 bases). The CDR3 sequence is 18 residues long. CDR1 MDHEN and CDR2 SYDVKM come from the germline V gene. With 6 bases removed from V and 0 bases from J, the gap between germline ends came to 20 bases.

This rearrangement joins TRBV6-1 to TRBJ2-7; 11 bases line up with TRBD2. The length of the CDR3 is 15 residues. CDR1 and CDR2 (germline): MNHNS, SASEGT. J was trimmed by 4 bases and V by 8 bases; bases with no gene match: 10. The CDR3 protein is CASSYSGRGEYEQYF. The CDR3 DNA reads TGTGCCAGCTCCTATAGCGGGAGGGGTGAATACGAGCAGTACTTC.